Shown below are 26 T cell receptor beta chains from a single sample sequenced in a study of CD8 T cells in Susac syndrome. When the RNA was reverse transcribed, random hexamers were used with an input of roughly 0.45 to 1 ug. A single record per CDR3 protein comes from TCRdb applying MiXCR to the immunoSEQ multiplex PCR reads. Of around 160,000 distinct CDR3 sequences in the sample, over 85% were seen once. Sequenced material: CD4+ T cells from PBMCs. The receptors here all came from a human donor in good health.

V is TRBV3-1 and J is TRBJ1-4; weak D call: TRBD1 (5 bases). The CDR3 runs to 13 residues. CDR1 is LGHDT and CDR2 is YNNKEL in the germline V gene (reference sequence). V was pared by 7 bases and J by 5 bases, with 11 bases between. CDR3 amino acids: CASTGKGNEKLFF. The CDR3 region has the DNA TGTGCCAGCACAGGGAAGGGCAATGAAAAACTGTTTTTT.

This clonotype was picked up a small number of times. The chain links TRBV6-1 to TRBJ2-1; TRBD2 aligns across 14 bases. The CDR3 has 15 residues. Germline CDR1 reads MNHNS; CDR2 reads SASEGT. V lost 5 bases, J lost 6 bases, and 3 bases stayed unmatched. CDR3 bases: TGTGCCAGCAGTTCCGGGACTAGCGGGGGCAATGAGCAGTTCTTC. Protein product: CASSSGTSGGNEQFF.

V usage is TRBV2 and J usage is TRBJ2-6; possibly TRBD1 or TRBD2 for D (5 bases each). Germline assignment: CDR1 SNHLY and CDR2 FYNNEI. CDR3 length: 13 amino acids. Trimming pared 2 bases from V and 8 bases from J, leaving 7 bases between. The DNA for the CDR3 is TGTGCCAGCAGTGAACTGGGACCCAACGTCCTGACTTTC. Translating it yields CASSELGPNVLTF. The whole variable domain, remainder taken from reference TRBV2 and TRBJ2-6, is EPEVTQTPSHQVTQMGQEVILRCVPISNHLYFYWYRQILGQKVEFLVSFYNNEISEKSEIFDDQFSVERPDGSNFTLKIRSTKLEDSAMYFCASSELGPNVLTFGAGSRLTVL.

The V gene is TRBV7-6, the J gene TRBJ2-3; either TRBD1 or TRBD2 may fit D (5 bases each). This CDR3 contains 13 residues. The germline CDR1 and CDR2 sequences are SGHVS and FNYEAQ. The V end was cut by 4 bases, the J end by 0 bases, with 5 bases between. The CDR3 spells CASSWGSTDTQYF. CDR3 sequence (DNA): TGTGCCAGCAGCTGGGGGAGCACAGATACGCAGTATTTT.

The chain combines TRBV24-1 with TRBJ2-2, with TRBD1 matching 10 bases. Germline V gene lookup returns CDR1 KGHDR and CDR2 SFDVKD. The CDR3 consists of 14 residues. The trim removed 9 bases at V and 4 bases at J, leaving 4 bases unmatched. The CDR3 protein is CATGRDRGTGELFF. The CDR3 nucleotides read TGTGCCACCGGACGGGACAGGGGCACCGGGGAGCTGTTTTTT.

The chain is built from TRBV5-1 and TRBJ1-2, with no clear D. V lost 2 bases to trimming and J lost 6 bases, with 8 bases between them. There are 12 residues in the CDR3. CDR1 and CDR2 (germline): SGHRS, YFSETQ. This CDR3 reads CASSFSRDGYTF. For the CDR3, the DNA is TGCGCCAGCAGCTTCTCGCGGGATGGCTACACCTTC.

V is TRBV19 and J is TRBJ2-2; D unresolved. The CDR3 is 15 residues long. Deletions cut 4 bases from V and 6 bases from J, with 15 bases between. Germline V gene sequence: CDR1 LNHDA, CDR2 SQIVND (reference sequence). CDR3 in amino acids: CASSNTAVTPGELFF. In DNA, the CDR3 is TGTGCCAGTAGTAACACGGCCGTCACCCCCGGGGAGCTGTTTTTT.

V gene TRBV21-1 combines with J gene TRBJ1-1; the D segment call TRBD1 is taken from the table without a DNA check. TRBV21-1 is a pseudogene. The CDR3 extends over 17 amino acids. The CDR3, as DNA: TGTGCCAGCACCTCGGGTGGGGGACAGGGGACTGGGACTGAAGCTTTCTTT. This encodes CASTSGGGQGTGTEAFF.

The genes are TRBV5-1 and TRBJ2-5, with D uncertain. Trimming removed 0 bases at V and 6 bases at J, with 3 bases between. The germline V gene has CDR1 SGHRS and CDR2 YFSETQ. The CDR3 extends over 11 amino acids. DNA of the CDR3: TGCGCCAGCAGCTTGGCGAAGACCCAGTACTTC. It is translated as CASSLAKTQYF.

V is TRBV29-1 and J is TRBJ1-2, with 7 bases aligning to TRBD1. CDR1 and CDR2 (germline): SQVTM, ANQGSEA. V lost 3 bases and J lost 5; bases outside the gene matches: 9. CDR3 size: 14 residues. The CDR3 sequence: CSVDPTGAFYGYTF. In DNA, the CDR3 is TGCAGCGTTGATCCTACAGGGGCCTTTTATGGCTACACCTTC. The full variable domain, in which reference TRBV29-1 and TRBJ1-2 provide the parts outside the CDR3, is SAVISQKPSRDICQRGTSLTIQCQVDSQVTMMFWYRQQPGQSLTLIATANQGSEATYESGFVIDKFPISRPNLTFSTLTVSNMSPEDSSIYLCSVDPTGAFYGYTFGSGTRLTVV.

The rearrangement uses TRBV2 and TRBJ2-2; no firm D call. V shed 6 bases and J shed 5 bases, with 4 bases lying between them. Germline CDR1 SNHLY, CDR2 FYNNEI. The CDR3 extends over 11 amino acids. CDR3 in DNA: TGTGCCAGCAGGATTACCGGGGAGCTGTTTTTT. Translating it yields CASRITGELFF. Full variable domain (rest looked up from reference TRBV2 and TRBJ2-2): EPEVTQTPSHQVTQMGQEVILRCVPISNHLYFYWYRQILGQKVEFLVSFYNNEISEKSEIFDDQFSVERPDGSNFTLKIRSTKLEDSAMYFCASRITGELFFGEGSRLTVL.

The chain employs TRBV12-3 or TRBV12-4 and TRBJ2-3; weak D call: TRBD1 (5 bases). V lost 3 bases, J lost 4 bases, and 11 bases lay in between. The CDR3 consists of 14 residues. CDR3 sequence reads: CASSLGRYADTQYF. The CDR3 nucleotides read TGTGCCAGCAGTTTGGGGCGTTACGCAGATACGCAGTATTTT.

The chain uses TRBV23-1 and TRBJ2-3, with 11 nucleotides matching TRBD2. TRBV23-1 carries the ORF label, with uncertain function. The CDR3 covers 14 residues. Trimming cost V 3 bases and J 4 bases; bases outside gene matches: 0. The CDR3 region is CASSHSGGADTQYF. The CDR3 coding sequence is TGCGCCAGCAGTCATAGCGGGGGGGCAGATACGCAGTATTTT.

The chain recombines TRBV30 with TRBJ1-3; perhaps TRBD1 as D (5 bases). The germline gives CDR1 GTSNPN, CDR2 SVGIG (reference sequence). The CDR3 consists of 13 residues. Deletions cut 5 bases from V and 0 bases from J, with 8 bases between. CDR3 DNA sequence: TGTGCCTGGGACAGCAGCTCTGGAAACACCATATATTTT. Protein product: CAWDSSSGNTIYF. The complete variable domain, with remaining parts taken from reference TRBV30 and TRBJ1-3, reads SQTIHQWPATLVQPVGSPLSLECTVEGTSNPNLYWYRQAAGRGLQLLFYSVGIGQISSEVPQNLSASRPQDRQFILSSKKLLLSDSGFYLCAWDSSSGNTIYFGEGSWLTVV.

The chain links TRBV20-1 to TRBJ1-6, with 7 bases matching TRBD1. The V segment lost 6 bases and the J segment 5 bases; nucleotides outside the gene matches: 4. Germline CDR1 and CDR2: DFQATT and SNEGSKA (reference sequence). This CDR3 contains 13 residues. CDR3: CSATTGNNSPLHF. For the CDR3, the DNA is TGCAGTGCAACGACAGGGAATAATTCACCCCTCCACTTT.

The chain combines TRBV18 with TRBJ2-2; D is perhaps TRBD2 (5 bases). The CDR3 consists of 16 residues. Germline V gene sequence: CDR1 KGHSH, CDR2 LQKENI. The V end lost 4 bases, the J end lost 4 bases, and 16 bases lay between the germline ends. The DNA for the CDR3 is TGTGCCAGCTCACTTTTTCGAGGGTCGAGCACCGGGGAGCTGTTTTTT. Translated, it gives CASSLFRGSSTGELFF.

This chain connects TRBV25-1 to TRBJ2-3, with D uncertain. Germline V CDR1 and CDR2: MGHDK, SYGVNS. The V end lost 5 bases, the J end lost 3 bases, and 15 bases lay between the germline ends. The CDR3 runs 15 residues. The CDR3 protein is CASSPRSSQTDTQYF. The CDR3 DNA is TGTGCCAGCAGTCCCCGAAGTAGCCAGACAGATACGCAGTATTTT.

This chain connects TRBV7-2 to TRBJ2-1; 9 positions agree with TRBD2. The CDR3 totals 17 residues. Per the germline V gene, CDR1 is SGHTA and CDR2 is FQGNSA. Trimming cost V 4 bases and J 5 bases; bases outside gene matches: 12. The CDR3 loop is CASSSTAAGGRNNEQFF. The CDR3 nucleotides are TGTGCCAGCAGCTCTACCGCAGCGGGGGGTAGAAACAATGAGCAGTTCTTC.

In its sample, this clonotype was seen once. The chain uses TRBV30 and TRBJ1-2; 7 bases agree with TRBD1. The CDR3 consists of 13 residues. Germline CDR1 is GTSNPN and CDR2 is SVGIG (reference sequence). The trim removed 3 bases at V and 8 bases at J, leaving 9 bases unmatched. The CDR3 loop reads CAWSPGTDLGYTF. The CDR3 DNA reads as TGTGCCTGGAGCCCCGGGACAGATTTAGGCTACACCTTC. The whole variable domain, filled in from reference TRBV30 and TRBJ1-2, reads SQTIHQWPATLVQPVGSPLSLECTVEGTSNPNLYWYRQAAGRGLQLLFYSVGIGQISSEVPQNLSASRPQDRQFILSSKKLLLSDSGFYLCAWSPGTDLGYTFGSGTRLTVV.

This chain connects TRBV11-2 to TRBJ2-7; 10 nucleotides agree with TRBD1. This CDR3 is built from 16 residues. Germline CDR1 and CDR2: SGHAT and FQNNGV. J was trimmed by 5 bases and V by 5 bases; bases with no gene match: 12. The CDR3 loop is CASSPWRTGGNHEQYF. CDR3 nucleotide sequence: TGTGCCAGCAGCCCCTGGCGGACAGGGGGGAATCACGAGCAGTACTTC.

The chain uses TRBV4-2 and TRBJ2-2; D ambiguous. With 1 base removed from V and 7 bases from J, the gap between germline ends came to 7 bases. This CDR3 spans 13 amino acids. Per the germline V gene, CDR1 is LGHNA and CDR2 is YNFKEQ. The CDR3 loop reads CASSQVKGGELFF. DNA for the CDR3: TGTGCCAGCAGCCAAGTTAAAGGCGGGGAGCTGTTTTTT.

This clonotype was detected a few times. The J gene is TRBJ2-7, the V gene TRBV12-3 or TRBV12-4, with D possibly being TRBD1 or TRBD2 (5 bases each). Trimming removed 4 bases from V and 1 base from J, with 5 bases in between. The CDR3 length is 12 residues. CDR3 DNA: TGTGCCAGCAGTTGGGGGTCCTACGAGCAGTACTTC. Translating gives CASSWGSYEQYF.

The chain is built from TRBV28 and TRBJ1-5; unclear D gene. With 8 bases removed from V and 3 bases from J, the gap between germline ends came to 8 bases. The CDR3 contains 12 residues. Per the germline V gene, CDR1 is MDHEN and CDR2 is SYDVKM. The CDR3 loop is CASVDLNQPQHF. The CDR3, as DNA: TGTGCCAGCGTGGACCTCAATCAGCCCCAGCATTTT.

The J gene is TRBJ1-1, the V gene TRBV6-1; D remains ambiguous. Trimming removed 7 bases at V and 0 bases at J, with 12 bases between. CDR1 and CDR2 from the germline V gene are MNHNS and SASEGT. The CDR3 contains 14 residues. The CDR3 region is CASKAAPMNTEAFF. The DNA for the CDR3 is TGTGCCAGCAAGGCAGCTCCCATGAACACTGAAGCTTTCTTT.

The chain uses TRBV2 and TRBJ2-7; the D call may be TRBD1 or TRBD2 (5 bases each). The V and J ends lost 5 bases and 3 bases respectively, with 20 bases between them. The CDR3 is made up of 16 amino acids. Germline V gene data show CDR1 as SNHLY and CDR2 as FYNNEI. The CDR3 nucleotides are TGTGCCAGCAGTCGAGGTAACCGGGACCGAAACTACGAGCAGTACTTC. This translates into CASSRGNRDRNYEQYF.

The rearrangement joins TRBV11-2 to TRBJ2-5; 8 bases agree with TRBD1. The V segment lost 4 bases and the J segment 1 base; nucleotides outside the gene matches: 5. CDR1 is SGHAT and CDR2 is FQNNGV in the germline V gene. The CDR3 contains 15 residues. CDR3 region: CASSYNTGGQETQYF. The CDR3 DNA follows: TGTGCCAGCAGCTACAATACAGGGGGCCAAGAGACCCAGTACTTC.